A single sample gave rise to the 17 T cell receptor beta chains below, sequenced in a study of T cells in women clearing cervical HPV infection. Produced via immunoSEQ multiplex PCR; TCRdb's table is partial and in-frame only. This listing includes about 35,000 clones. Input material: blood buffy coat. These receptors were taken from a woman aged 18-70 years with a cervical HPV16 infection that either progressed to CIN3+ or cleared (not recorded which).

Comment on this clone: Read coverage stops 3 residues before the CDR3 terminus; the germline J gene supplies the remainder. The chain couples TRBV6-1 to TRBJ2-5; 7 positions match TRBD1. Per germline, CDR1 MNHNS and CDR2 SASEGT. With V trimmed by 3 bases and J by 4 bases, 5 bases remained unmatched. The CDR3 extends over 14 amino acids. The covered CDR3 bases are TGTGCCAGCAGTGAGTTGGCAGGGGGAGAGACC. This encodes CASSELAGGET. The whole CDR3 sequence reads CASSELAGGETQYF.

Here the CDR3 reads CASSDRPELAKNIQYF. CDR3 DNA (partial): TGTGCCAGCAGTGATCGCCCTGAACTAGCCAAAAACATT. The V call is TRBV6-1, the J call TRBJ2-4, with unresolved D. Sequencing ends 3 residues short of the CDR3 end; the germline J gene provides the rest. CDR3 size: 16 residues. Trimming took 3 bases from V and 0 from J, leaving 12 bases between them. Germline-derived CDR1 and CDR2 are MNHNS and SASEGT.

A remark on this clone: The sequenced fragment ends 3 residues before the CDR3 boundary, so the rest is inferred from the germline J gene. This chain connects TRBV5-1 to TRBJ2-3; weak D call: TRBD1 (6 bases). The CDR3 runs 15 residues. Germline V lookup: CDR1 SGHRS, CDR2 YFSETQ. With 4 bases removed from V and 4 bases from J, the gap between germline ends came to 16 bases. The CDR3 sequence is CASSVATGNPDTQYF. The part of the CDR3 DNA that was read is TGCGCCAGCAGCGTGGCTACAGGGAACCCAGATACG.

Comments on this clone: The read stops 3 residues short of the end of the CDR3; the missing end is completed from the germline J gene. V and J are TRBV11-3 and TRBJ2-5, with D maybe TRBD2 (6 bases). V dropped 5 bases and J dropped 0 bases, with 7 bases sitting between them. Germline-derived CDR1 and CDR2 are SGHNT and YENEEA. This CDR3 comprises 13 residues. CDR3 DNA (partial): TGTGCCAGCAGCGGGGACTACCAAGAGACC. This codes for CASSGDYQET. In full, the CDR3 reads CASSGDYQETQYF. Variable domain in full (rest from reference TRBV11-3 and TRBJ2-5): EAGVVQSPRYKIIEKKQPVAFWCNPISGHNTLYWYLQNLGQGPELLIRYENEEAVDDSQLPKDRFSAERLKGVDSTLKIQPAELGDSAVYLCASSGDYQETQYFGPGTRLLVL.

In regard to this clone: The read comes to an end 3 residues before the CDR3 does, leaving the germline J gene to fill in the end. The gene calls are TRBV7-9 and TRBJ2-2; D not certain. The CDR3 covers 12 residues. V gave up 2 bases and J gave up 6 bases, with 4 bases separating them. Germline assignment: CDR1 SEHNR and CDR2 FQNEAQ (reference sequence). The DNA read from the CDR3 is TGTGCCAGCAGCTTACCGGCCGGGGAG. The encoded protein is CASSLPAGE. The full CDR3 protein reads CASSLPAGELFF.

With regard to this clone: The read halts 3 residues ahead of the CDR3 end, with the missing end drawn from the germline J gene. The V gene is TRBV5-5, the J gene TRBJ2-7; TRBD1 is a possible D gene (6 bases). With 1 base removed from V and 6 bases from J, the gap between germline ends came to 8 bases. CDR1 SGHKS and CDR2 YYEKEE come from the germline V gene (reference sequence). The CDR3 is made up of 12 amino acids. CDR3 sequence reads: CASSLQGSEQYF. The CDR3 bases that were read are TGTGCCAGCAGCTTGCAGGGGTCCGAG.

Remarks on this clone: An end of the junction differs from the germline gene, which may be a read error. The CDR3 here is CSDTEAFF. The sequenced CDR3 bases are TGCAGCGACACAGAA. This rearrangement joins TRBV29-1 to TRBJ1-1; D remains ambiguous. Read sequence stops 3 residues before the CDR3 end, and the germline J gene provides the missing end. The CDR3 totals 8 residues. Germline V gives CDR1 SQVTM, CDR2 ANQGSEA.

CDR3 in amino acids: CASSGGTPQETQYF. The CDR3 bases that were read are TGCGCCAGCAGCGGGGGGACGCCTCAAGAGACC. The chain is built from TRBV5-1 and TRBJ2-5; possibly TRBD2 for D (6 bases). The read falls 3 residues short of the CDR3 end, and the missing part is taken from the germline J gene. The germline V and J ends were trimmed by 4 bases and 2 bases, with 12 bases remaining between them. The germline V gene has CDR1 SGHRS and CDR2 YFSETQ. The CDR3 runs 14 residues. Full variable domain (rest looked up from reference TRBV5-1 and TRBJ2-5): KAGVTQTPRYLIKTRGQQVTLSCSPISGHRSVSWYQQTPGQGLQFLFEYFSETQRNKGNFPGRFSGRQFSNSRSEMNVSTLELGDSALYLCASSGGTPQETQYFGPGTRLLVL.

About this clone: The read gets to within 3 residues of the CDR3 end, and the germline J gene fills in the rest. The chain links TRBV30 to TRBJ2-3, with 7 positions matching TRBD1. The length of the CDR3 is 14 residues. Germline CDR1 and CDR2: GTSNPN and SVGIG (reference sequence). This CDR3 reads CAWGQEPGSETQYF. CDR3 DNA (partial): TGTGCCTGGGGACAGGAACCGGGGAGCGAGACG. The full variable domain, in which reference TRBV30 and TRBJ2-3 provide the parts outside the CDR3, is SQTIHQWPATLVQPVGSPLSLECTVEGTSNPNLYWYRQAAGRGLQLLFYSVGIGQISSEVPQNLSASRPQDRQFILSSKKLLLSDSGFYLCAWGQEPGSETQYFGPGTRLTVL.

On this clone itself: The CDR3 end lies 3 residues beyond the end of the read and is filled in from the germline J gene. The genes are TRBV2 and TRBJ2-2; 7 positions agree with TRBD1. CDR3 length equals 15 residues. Germline V CDR1 and CDR2: SNHLY, FYNNEI. The CDR3 sequence: CASTMNRGGNEKLFF. The DNA read from the CDR3 is TGTGCCAGCACCATGAACAGGGGCGGTAATGAAAAG.

Points on this clone: The read terminates 3 residues ahead of where the CDR3 ends, so the germline J gene completes it. The rearrangement uses TRBV5-1 and TRBJ1-1; 8 nucleotides align to TRBD1. Trimming took 4 bases from V and 7 from J; bases not matched to a gene: 9. Germline V gene lookup returns CDR1 SGHRS and CDR2 YFSETQ. The CDR3 is made up of 14 amino acids. CDR3 in amino acids: CASSEGQGGGEAFF. The DNA read from the CDR3 is TGCGCCAGCAGCGAAGGACAGGGAGGGGGTGAA.

As regards this clone: The read finishes 3 residues shy of the CDR3 end, and the germline J gene is used to complete it. V and J are TRBV29-1 and TRBJ2-3, with D unclear. Trimming pared 7 bases from V and 3 bases from J, leaving 17 bases between. The CDR3 contains 14 residues. CDR1 is SQVTM and CDR2 is ANQGSEA in the germline V gene. The CDR3 loop reads CSASLILGTDTQYF. The DNA read from the CDR3 is TGCAGCGCGAGTTTGATTCTCGGGACAGATACG.

Remarks on this clone: The read terminates 3 residues ahead of where the CDR3 ends, so the germline J gene completes it. The chain has TRBV7-9 and TRBJ1-2; a weak D match, TRBD1 (5 bases). The CDR3 runs 15 residues. The germline V gene has CDR1 SEHNR and CDR2 FQNEAQ (reference sequence). Partial CDR3 DNA: TGTGCCAGCAGCCCGGGACTCCCATCCGGCAATGAC. Protein sequence: CASSPGLPSGND. Given in full, the CDR3 is CASSPGLPSGNDYTF. Looking up the rest from reference TRBV7-9 and TRBJ1-2 gives the full variable domain: DTGVSQNPRHKITKRGQNVTFRCDPISEHNRLYWYRQTLGQGPEFLTYFQNEAQLEKSRLLSDRFSAERPKGSFSTLEIQRTEQGDSAMYLCASSPGLPSGNDYTFGSGTRLTVV.

As concerns this clone: Sequencing ends 3 residues short of the CDR3 end; the germline J gene provides the rest. The chain couples TRBV20-1 to TRBJ2-1, with 11 bases matching TRBD2. This CDR3 has 18 residues. CDR1 is DFQATT and CDR2 is SNEGSKA in the germline V gene (reference sequence). Trimming cost V 6 bases and J 1 base; bases outside gene matches: 14. The sequenced part of the CDR3 DNA is TGCAGTGCCTCCAATTTGGCTAGCGGGAGGTTGTCCTACAATGAG. Translating gives CSASNLASGRLSYNE. The CDR3 in its entirety is CSASNLASGRLSYNEQFF.

A word on this clone: The DNA ends 3 residues before the CDR3 does, and the rest of the CDR3 is filled in from the germline J gene. The rearrangement uses TRBV7-2 and TRBJ2-1; no firm D call. V dropped 3 bases and J dropped 3 bases, with 12 bases sitting between them. This CDR3 has 15 residues. CDR1 is SGHTA, CDR2 FQGNSA, per germline. The DNA read from the CDR3 is TGTGCCAGCAGCTTGACCGGTGGGCTCTACAATGAG. This gives the protein CASSLTGGLYNE. The whole CDR3 reads CASSLTGGLYNEQFF. Full variable domain (missing parts from reference TRBV7-2 and TRBJ2-1): GAGVSQSPSNKVTEKGKDVELRCDPISGHTALYWYRQSLGQGLEFLIYFQGNSAPDKSGLPSDRFSAERTGGSVSTLTIQRTQQEDSAVYLCASSLTGGLYNEQFFGPGTRLTVL.

With respect to this clone: The observed sequence ends 3 residues before the CDR3 terminus, with the missing tail filled in from the germline J gene. The chain recombines TRBV7-9 with TRBJ1-5, with D possibly being TRBD1 (5 bases). This CDR3 has 13 residues. V was trimmed by 2 bases and J by 5 bases, leaving 7 bases between them. The germline CDR1 and CDR2 sequences are SEHNR and FQNEAQ (reference sequence). CDR3 DNA (partial): TGTGCCAGCAGCTTAAAAGGGGATCAGCCC. This encodes CASSLKGDQP. The CDR3, in full, reads CASSLKGDQPQHF.

The part of the CDR3 DNA that was read is TGTGCCAGCAGTGAAAGACCCGGGGGCAATCAGCCC. It yields the protein CASSERPGGNQP. The entire CDR3 protein is CASSERPGGNQPQHF. J is TRBJ1-5 and V is TRBV2; D gene ambiguous. The read falls 3 residues short of the CDR3 end, and the missing part is taken from the germline J gene. Between the trimmed V and J ends, which lost 2 bases and 2 bases, there was a span of 10 bases. This CDR3 contains 15 residues. Looked up from germline, CDR1 is SNHLY and CDR2 is FYNNEI.